The 3 T cell receptor beta chains below come from one sample, sequenced in a study of CD4 T cells in relation to SARS-CoV-2 and coronaviruses. Only in-frame clones appear in the TCRdb table, and some are missing; sequencing was by immunoSEQ multiplex PCR. The sample contains about 22,000 clones, less than 85% of which appear only once. Their specific antigens are unknown. Unexposed donor CD4+ T cells date from 2011-2018, before the COVID-19 pandemic. After less than 11 days of culture, CD4+ T cells were isolated. The specimen sequenced was CD4+ T cells from PBMCs, cultured in vitro. The source of these receptors is a human donor in good health.

The chain combines TRBV5-1 with TRBJ2-5; D remains ambiguous. Germline CDR1 SGHRS, CDR2 YFSETQ. The CDR3 is made up of 12 amino acids. Trimming shortened V by 4 bases and J by 5 bases, and 9 bases separated the two germline ends. This chain's CDR3 is CASSHGGETQYF. The CDR3 nucleotides read TGCGCCAGCAGCCATGGTGGGGAGACCCAGTACTTC.

This clone has a handful of counts. This chain links TRBV2 with TRBJ2-7; TRBD1 aligns across 7 bases. The V gene's germline CDR1 is SNHLY and CDR2 FYNNEI. The CDR3 contains 14 residues. V trimming: 6 bases; J trimming: 5 bases; junction bases outside the gene matches: 10. The CDR3 reads CASRQDRPSHEQYF. The CDR3 region has the DNA TGTGCCAGCAGACAGGACAGGCCATCCCACGAGCAGTACTTC.

This rearrangement joins TRBV19 to TRBJ2-1; D not certain. Per the germline V gene, CDR1 is LNHDA and CDR2 is SQIVND (reference sequence). Trimming took off 7 bases at V and 2 bases at J, with 18 bases between the two ends. CDR3 length: 16 residues. CDR3 sequence: CASTGRTPNAYNEQFF. CDR3 in DNA: TGTGCCAGTACGGGTCGGACCCCGAATGCCTACAATGAGCAGTTCTTC.